Presented here are 24 T cell receptor beta chains from one specimen sequenced in a study of T-cell reconstitution after alpha-beta-depleted transplantation in children. Using unique molecular identifiers, the investigators prepared the TCRbeta library. From the PCR reads, TCRdb called clonotypes with MiXCR, one entry per CDR3 protein. This sample has a few hundred thousand distinct CDR3 sequences, with over 9.5% found just once. This sample comprised PBMCs, obtained before TCRalphabeta/CD19-depleted stem cell transplant. The receptors here all came from a boy less than two years old with acute myeloid leukemia, due to receive a stem cell transplant.

The V gene is TRBV3-1, the J gene TRBJ1-6, with D perhaps TRBD1 (5 bases). Germline V lookup: CDR1 LGHDT, CDR2 YNNKEL (reference sequence). CDR3 length equals 19 residues. With 6 bases removed from V and 0 bases from J, the gap between germline ends came to 21 bases. The CDR3 nucleotides are TGTGCCAGCAGTTTCCGGGGAGCAGGGCTGAGCTCCTATAATTCACCCCTCCACTTT. Translating gives CASSFRGAGLSSYNSPLHF.

In its sample, this clonotype was seen many times. The chain links TRBV29-1 to TRBJ2-5; 11 nucleotides align to TRBD2. Unmatched junction bases numbered 9, after V lost 6 bases and J lost 3 bases. The CDR3 is 15 amino acids. Germline V gives CDR1 SQVTM, CDR2 ANQGSEA. The CDR3 DNA reads as TGCAGCGTGCCCACTAGCGGGAGAAGGAAAGAGACCCAGTACTTC. Translating gives CSVPTSGRRKETQYF.

As for this clonotype: A read error may be the cause here, since a much bigger clone is one base away. This rearrangement joins TRBV5-6 to TRBJ2-1, with D possibly TRBD2 on 5 matching bases. The CDR3 totals 13 residues. CDR1 is SGHDT, CDR2 YYEEEE, per germline. Trimming took 3 bases from V and 12 from J, leaving 16 bases between them. The CDR3 region has the DNA TGTGCCAGCAGCTCCGGGGTAGGGTATGCGCAGTTCTTC. Translating gives CASSSGVGYAQFF.

CDR3 sequence reads: CSARGPLARSYEQYF. CDR3 in DNA: TGCAGTGCTAGGGGTCCCCTAGCCCGCTCCTACGAGCAGTACTTC. This chain connects TRBV20-1 to TRBJ2-7, with TRBD2 as a possible D gene (5 bases). CDR1 DFQATT and CDR2 SNEGSKA come from the germline V gene (reference sequence). There are 15 residues in the CDR3. V was cut by 3 bases and J by 0 bases, with 15 bases left in between.

This clonotype has only a few counts. The rearrangement links TRBV12-3 or TRBV12-4 to TRBJ2-3, with 14 bases matching TRBD2. After removal of 10 bases from V and 1 base from J, the junction contained 13 bases not matched to a gene. The CDR3 is 18 amino acids. Here the CDR3 DNA reads TGTGCCATCACTCCCGGGACTAGCGGGGGTGGGGGCACAGATACGCAGTATTTT. It codes for CAITPGTSGGGGTDTQYF.

This chain links TRBV20-1 with TRBJ2-7; D may correspond to TRBD1 or TRBD2 (5 bases each). The CDR3 sequence is 14 residues long. V lost 5 bases, J lost 3 bases, and 17 bases lay in between. Germline lookup yields CDR1 DFQATT and CDR2 SNEGSKA (reference sequence). CDR3 sequence (DNA): TGCAGTGCTGGATCGTGGGACGGCCTCTACGAGCAGTACTTC. Translating it yields CSAGSWDGLYEQYF.

This clonotype has ten or more counts. The chain links TRBV12-3 or TRBV12-4 to TRBJ1-6; possible D gene TRBD1, 5 bases. The CDR3 is 15 residues long. V lost 5 bases to trimming and J lost 14 bases, with 22 bases between them. CDR3 DNA: TGTGCCAGCAGTCTCGGGACGCCTTTGTGGATGACCCTCCACTTT. It translates to CASSLGTPLWMTLHF.

This clonotype was counted ten times or more. At one end, the junction sequence differs from germline, possibly due to a read error. V usage is TRBV7-7 and J usage is TRBJ2-2; TRBD2 might be the D (5 bases). The CDR3 spans 14 residues. The germline CDR1 and CDR2 sequences are SSHAT and FNYEAQ (reference sequence). CDR3 nucleotides: TGTGCTAGCAGCTTGGGGAGTAACGCCGGGGAGCTGTTTTTT. Its protein product is CASSLGSNAGELFF.

In this sample, this clonotype turned up many times. This chain links TRBV14 with TRBJ2-6, with TRBD1 as a possible D gene (5 bases). CDR3 length: 17 residues. The germline gives CDR1 SGHDN, CDR2 FVKESK. V was shortened by 0 bases and J by 3 bases, with 12 bases between the two germline ends. The CDR3 coding sequence is TGTGCCAGCAGCCAAGAATCAGGGCTCCGTGGGGCCAACGTCCTGACTTTC. Its translation is CASSQESGLRGANVLTF.

This clonotype was seen only a few times. The rearrangement joins TRBV24-1 to TRBJ1-1, with D tentatively TRBD1 (6 bases). This CDR3 has 14 amino acids. Germline-derived CDR1 and CDR2 are KGHDR and SFDVKD. V dropped 3 bases and J dropped 4 bases, with 11 bases sitting between them. The CDR3 DNA reads TGTGCCACCAGTGATCGGGGGCGAGGCACTGAAGCTTTCTTT. Protein product: CATSDRGRGTEAFF.

This clonotype was recorded many times. This chain joins TRBV28 and TRBJ2-3; D unclear. The germline V gene encodes CDR1 MDHEN and CDR2 SYDVKM. The CDR3 runs 17 residues. The V gene lost 4 bases and the J gene lost 2 bases, with 19 bases spanning the gap. DNA for the CDR3: TGTGCCAGCAGTTCCCCTTCCCCTAGAATAATCACAGATACGCAGTATTTT. It encodes CASSSPSPRIITDTQYF.

This clonotype has only one observation. V gene TRBV7-2 combines with J gene TRBJ2-7; D is undetermined. Trimming took off 5 bases at V and 0 bases at J, with 11 bases between the two ends. This CDR3 has 14 amino acids. The germline gives CDR1 SGHTA, CDR2 FQGNSA. This CDR3 reads CASSTGGSSYEQYF. CDR3 DNA sequence: TGTGCCAGCAGCACGGGCGGAAGCTCCTACGAGCAGTACTTC.

This clonotype was observed a few times. V usage is TRBV20-1 and J usage is TRBJ2-3, with 8 bases matching TRBD2. With 0 bases clipped from V and 3 bases from J, the junction kept 8 bases outside the gene matches. Per the germline V gene, CDR1 is DFQATT and CDR2 is SNEGSKA (reference sequence). The CDR3 sequence is 16 residues long. CDR3 nucleotides: TGCAGTGCTAGAGATTGGCAGCGGGGGCCGACAGATACGCAGTATTTT. Translating it yields CSARDWQRGPTDTQYF.

The V gene is TRBV12-3 or TRBV12-4, the J gene TRBJ2-4; no definite D call. The CDR3 sequence is 14 residues long. Trimming took 2 bases from V and 8 from J, leaving 13 bases between them. The CDR3 DNA reads as TGTGCCAGCAGTTTACTCAGGATCTCGGACATTCAGTACTTC. The encoded protein is CASSLLRISDIQYF.

This clonotype was observed at least ten times. CDR3 sequence reads: CASSTPGEGGPIYEQYF. Here the CDR3 DNA reads TGTGCCAGCAGCACCCCCGGGGAAGGGGGTCCTATCTACGAGCAGTACTTC. The chain is built from TRBV7-2 and TRBJ2-7; maybe TRBD1 (6 bases). Looked up from germline, CDR1 is SGHTA and CDR2 is FQGNSA. V was cut by 5 bases and J by 3 bases, with 23 bases left in between. The CDR3 runs 17 residues.

V gene TRBV19 combines with J gene TRBJ2-7, with 7 nucleotides matching TRBD1. V trimming: 4 bases; J trimming: 1 base; junction bases outside the gene matches: 4. The CDR3 has 14 residues. Germline V gene lookup returns CDR1 LNHDA and CDR2 SQIVND (reference sequence). The CDR3 DNA sequence: TGTGCCAGTAGTAACCTGACAGGGTCCTACGAGCAGTACTTC. This codes for CASSNLTGSYEQYF.

The rearrangement joins TRBV4-3 to TRBJ1-3; D gene ambiguous. V was shortened by 2 bases and J by 4 bases, with 12 bases between the two germline ends. The germline V gene encodes CDR1 LGHNA and CDR2 YSLEER. The CDR3 is 15 residues long. CDR3 sequence: CASSQLEGDGNTIYF. The CDR3 DNA is TGCGCCAGCAGCCAATTGGAGGGCGACGGAAACACCATATATTTT.

This clonotype was counted many times. This chain connects TRBV7-8 to TRBJ2-7; perhaps TRBD2 as D (6 bases). Germline V gives CDR1 SGHVS, CDR2 FQNEAQ. With 4 bases removed from V and 5 bases from J, the gap between germline ends came to 15 bases. The CDR3 is 14 amino acids. The CDR3 here is CASSSRDLVDEQYF. The CDR3 nucleotides read TGTGCCAGCAGCTCCCGGGACTTAGTCGACGAGCAGTACTTC.

This clonotype was seen many times. V gene TRBV5-1 combines with J gene TRBJ2-5; D possibly corresponds to TRBD1 (6 bases). There are 12 residues in the CDR3. Trimming removed 5 bases from V and 1 base from J, with 6 bases in between. CDR1 and CDR2 (germline): SGHRS, YFSETQ. CDR3: CASRTGQETQYF. The CDR3, as DNA: TGCGCCAGCAGGACAGGCCAAGAGACCCAGTACTTC.

This clonotype was recorded at least ten times. V is TRBV28 and J is TRBJ2-7; possibly TRBD2 for D (6 bases). Germline CDR1 and CDR2: MDHEN and SYDVKM. The CDR3 loop spans 16 amino acids. Deletions cut 6 bases from V and 0 bases from J, with 18 bases between. The CDR3 spells CASSLRRAESSYEQYF. In nucleotides, the CDR3 is TGTGCCAGCAGCCTCAGGAGGGCAGAGAGCTCCTACGAGCAGTACTTC.

This clonotype has ten or more counts. The V gene is TRBV30, the J gene TRBJ2-2; 8 bases fit TRBD1. The germline V gene encodes CDR1 GTSNPN and CDR2 SVGIG (reference sequence). With 2 bases clipped from V and 6 bases from J, the junction kept 5 bases outside the gene matches. CDR3 size: 14 residues. The chain's CDR3 is CAWSHTGGSGELFF. CDR3 coding DNA: TGTGCCTGGAGTCATACAGGGGGATCCGGGGAGCTGTTTTTT.

V and J are TRBV9 and TRBJ2-5; D is perhaps TRBD2 (6 bases). Trimming cost V 0 bases and J 5 bases, with 11 bases left between them. The length of the CDR3 is 14 residues. The germline gives CDR1 SGDLS, CDR2 YYNGEE. This chain's CDR3 is CASSVGGRGETQYF. The CDR3 DNA follows: TGTGCCAGCAGCGTAGGGGGACGGGGGGAGACCCAGTACTTC.

This clonotype was detected many times. The chain recombines TRBV28 with TRBJ2-5; no firm D call. The CDR3 is made up of 10 amino acids. CDR1 and CDR2 (germline): MDHEN, SYDVKM. Trimming shortened V by 4 bases and J by 8 bases, and 5 bases separated the two germline ends. CDR3 residues: CASSWPTQYF. CDR3 DNA: TGTGCCAGCAGTTGGCCAACCCAGTACTTC.

This clonotype was recorded many times. CDR3 region: CASSQDPSGNEQYF. DNA for the CDR3: TGCGCCAGCAGCCAAGATCCCAGCGGGAACGAGCAGTACTTC. The genes are TRBV4-3 and TRBJ2-7; TRBD2 matches 7 bases. Germline assignment: CDR1 LGHNA and CDR2 YSLEER. CDR3 length: 14 amino acids. V gave up 0 bases and J gave up 5 bases; unmatched junction bases: 4.